The source of this TCR beta chain is a study of monozygotic twins with inflammatory bowel disease. With the 5' RACE reads reprocessed, TCRdb shows one record per CDR3 protein and no DNA. This listing includes a few hundred thousand distinct CDR3 sequences. Germline CDR1 reads SGDLS; CDR2 reads YYNGEE. CDR3 length equals 14 residues. The clonotype was recovered from a human donor with ulcerative colitis or Crohn's disease, or a healthy co-twin of an affected twin (not recorded which). Sequenced sample: blood. The chain recombines TRBV9 with TRBJ2-3; TCRdb designates TRBD1, a call that cannot be tested without DNA. CDR3 sequence reads: CASSVASQGDTQYF. Based on the CDR3 plus reference TRBV9 and TRBJ2-3, the full variable domain is DSGVTQTPKHLITATGQRVTLRCSPRSGDLSVYWYQQSLDQGLQFLIQYYNGEERAKGNILERFSAQQFPDLHSELNLSSLELGDSALYFCASSVASQGDTQYFGPGTRLTVL.